The 13 T cell receptor beta chains below all came from one sample that was sequenced in a study of cytomegalovirus exposure and HLA in healthy donors. In the PCR, 60 Vbeta and 13 Jbeta primers were used. Here immunoSEQ multiplex PCR was the method, and the copy in TCRdb shows in-frame clones only, minus some. The sample lists about 200,000 clones; around 77% were seen once. Specimen: PBMCs. These receptors all stem from a woman in her thirties in good health and CMV-seronegative.

The rearrangement joins TRBV2 to TRBJ1-2; 9 bases agree with TRBD1. Germline trimming cut 7 bases from V and 8 bases from J; bases unmatched to any gene: 11. The CDR3 has 14 amino acids. Germline V gives CDR1 SNHLY, CDR2 FYNNEI. CDR3 sequence reads: CASTTTGQGQGYTF. The CDR3 DNA is TGTGCCAGCACGACGACGGGACAGGGTCAGGGCTACACCTTC.

V and J are TRBV25-1 and TRBJ2-2; D is unclear. Germline values: CDR1 MGHDK, CDR2 SYGVNS. There are 12 residues in the CDR3. Trimming removed 10 bases from V and 2 bases from J, with 8 bases in between. For the CDR3, the DNA is TGTGCCACCCTCCTAAACACCGGGGAGCTGTTTTTT. Amino acids: CATLLNTGELFF.

This clone was recorded a few times. The junction departs from the called germline gene at one end, perhaps through a read error. CDR3 in amino acids: CASSLVTGGYGYPF. The DNA of the CDR3 is TGCGCCAGCAGCTTGGTGACAGGGGGGTATGGCTACCCCTTC. V is TRBV5-1 and J is TRBJ1-2; TRBD1 aligns across 9 bases. The CDR3 has 14 residues. The germline V gene has CDR1 SGHRS and CDR2 YFSETQ.

CDR3 DNA: TGTGCCAGCAGCGTAGGTAGCGGGAACGAGCAGTACTTC. Protein product: CASSVGSGNEQYF. The rearrangement links TRBV9 to TRBJ2-7, with 8 nucleotides matching TRBD2. V lost 0 bases and J lost 5; bases outside the gene matches: 1. Germline V gives CDR1 SGDLS, CDR2 YYNGEE. The CDR3 runs to 13 residues.

The sample holds one count of this clone. The chain links TRBV30 to TRBJ1-5, with D possibly matching TRBD1 (5 bases). V was trimmed by 4 bases and J by 0 bases, leaving 19 bases between them. CDR3 length: 17 residues. CDR1 and CDR2 from the germline V gene are GTSNPN and SVGIG (reference sequence). The chain's CDR3 is CAWNQGSFPYSNQPQHF. The CDR3 region has the DNA TGTGCCTGGAACCAGGGATCCTTCCCCTATAGCAATCAGCCCCAGCATTTT.

The V and J genes are TRBV6-4 and TRBJ2-7; unclear D gene. Trimming left V 7 bases short and J 5 bases short, with 12 bases between. CDR3 length: 12 residues. From germline, CDR1 is MRHNA and CDR2 SNTAGT. Here the CDR3 DNA reads TGTGCCAGCACTGCAGGAAGTGACGAGCAGTACTTC. Translating gives CASTAGSDEQYF.

The CDR3 DNA reads TGTGCCACCAGCAGAGTTGGGGGCGCGGCAGATACGCAGTATTTT. This codes for CATSRVGGAADTQYF. V and J are TRBV15 and TRBJ2-3; possibly TRBD1 for D (6 bases). This CDR3 has 15 amino acids. The germline gives CDR1 LNHNV, CDR2 YYDKDF (reference sequence). Trimming removed 1 base from V and 4 bases from J, with 12 bases in between.

Only one count was recorded for this clone. The V call is TRBV21-1, the J call TRBJ1-5. TRBV21-1 is recorded as a pseudogene. This CDR3 spans 16 amino acids. In DNA form, the CDR3 reads TGTGCCAGCAGCAAAAGGGGACTGGATAGCGGTCAGCCCCAGCATTTT. Its translation is CASSKRGLDSGQPQHF.

This clone was detected only a few times. CDR3 region: CASSLGTGGGGYTF. Here the CDR3 DNA reads TGCGCCAGCAGCTTGGGGACAGGGGGCGGTGGCTACACCTTC. The chain couples TRBV5-1 to TRBJ1-2; 11 bases are shared with TRBD1. The V gene end was trimmed by 0 bases and the J gene end by 7 bases; junction bases not matched to a gene: 2. Per germline, CDR1 SGHRS and CDR2 YFSETQ. The CDR3 loop spans 14 amino acids.

V gene TRBV4-1 combines with J gene TRBJ2-1; tentative D call: TRBD1 (6 bases). Germline V gene sequence: CDR1 MGHRA, CDR2 YSYEKL. The CDR3 loop spans 18 amino acids. Between the trimmed V and J ends, which lost 3 bases and 2 bases, there was a span of 20 bases. The CDR3 sequence is CASSQKLAGDPPYNEQFF. The CDR3 DNA reads TGCGCCAGCAGCCAGAAACTCGCAGGGGACCCACCCTACAATGAGCAGTTCTTC.

The chain recombines TRBV5-1 with TRBJ1-1; D gene unclear. There are 14 residues in the CDR3. Germline-derived CDR1 and CDR2 are SGHRS and YFSETQ. Trimming cost V 2 bases and J 1 base, with 9 bases left between them. For the CDR3, the DNA is TGCGCCAGCAGCTTCCTGGGAGGGAACACTGAAGCTTTCTTT. The encoded protein is CASSFLGGNTEAFF.

This clone has a single count. V and J are TRBV6-4 and TRBJ2-1; tentatively, D is TRBD1 (5 bases). Germline loops: CDR1 MRHNA, CDR2 SNTAGT. The CDR3 length is 13 residues. The germline V and J ends were trimmed by 5 bases and 4 bases, with 9 bases remaining between them. The CDR3 sequence is CASSRTSYNEQFF. CDR3 nucleotides: TGTGCCAGCAGTCGGACATCTTACAATGAGCAGTTCTTC.

The J gene is TRBJ1-5, the V gene TRBV6-1; 8 positions match TRBD1. Germline-derived CDR1 and CDR2 are MNHNS and SASEGT. The V gene end was trimmed by 2 bases and the J gene end by 3 bases; junction bases not matched to a gene: 6. CDR3 length: 16 residues. CDR3 nucleotide sequence: TGTGCCAGCAGTGAAAGAGGACAGGGCTACAATCAGCCCCAGCATTTT. It encodes CASSERGQGYNQPQHF.